The present entry profiles one T cell receptor (beta chain) with its context. The antigen is undetermined. Germline V gene lookup returns CDR1 MNHEY and CDR2 SVGEGT. The CDR3 contains 14 residues. The data were obtained in a study of T cells expressing NK-cell markers. Whole-study findings and limits: Over 5 donors carried dominant NKG2C+ clonotypes that made up roughly 1.0-7.5% of their CD8+ T cells.

TCRdb processed the 5' RACE reads again and assigns one entry to each CDR3 protein, with no DNA. The sample has roughly 300,000 distinct CDR3 sequences, and its top ten clones hold 3.5% to 5%. The sequence derives from a woman aged 18 to 69 in good health. This rearrangement joins TRBV6-2 or TRBV6-3 to TRBJ2-4; the D gene TCRdb calls, TRBD1, cannot be checked with no DNA. The sample taken for sequencing was blood T cells: a sorted CD56 or NKG2C T cell subset, CD4+ or CD8+ T cells, or bulk PBMC T cells (not recorded which). The CDR3 sequence is CASSTPKAKNIQYF.